One sample yielded the 29 T cell receptor beta chains listed below, sequenced in a study of cytomegalovirus exposure and HLA in healthy donors. PCR amplification relied on 60 Vbeta primers (plus 13 Jbeta primers). Clones were read by immunoSEQ multiplex PCR, and TCRdb kept only the in-frame ones, dropping some. The sample carries about 160,000 clones, 70% to 80% recorded once. Sequencing was performed on PBMCs. These TCRs come from a human donor in good health.

The chain has TRBV5-6 and TRBJ1-4; perhaps TRBD1 as D (5 bases). V lost 3 bases and J lost 2, with 8 bases in between. Per germline, CDR1 SGHDT and CDR2 YYEEEE. The CDR3 loop spans 14 amino acids. CDR3 sequence reads: CASSSGLTNEKLFF. In nucleotides, the CDR3 is TGTGCCAGCAGCTCGGGACTGACTAATGAAAAACTGTTTTTT.

The rearrangement links TRBV7-2 to TRBJ2-7; possibly TRBD1 for D (5 bases). The germline V gene encodes CDR1 SGHTA and CDR2 FQGNSA. The length of the CDR3 is 12 residues. Trimming removed 4 bases at V and 4 bases at J, with 8 bases between. The CDR3 protein is CASSWKGYEQYF. CDR3 nucleotides: TGTGCCAGCAGCTGGAAGGGGTACGAGCAGTACTTC. Using reference TRBV7-2 and TRBJ2-7 for the parts outside the CDR3, the full variable domain is GAGVSQSPSNKVTEKGKDVELRCDPISGHTALYWYRQSLGQGLEFLIYFQGNSAPDKSGLPSDRFSAERTGGSVSTLTIQRTQQEDSAVYLCASSWKGYEQYFGPGTRLTVT.

The gene calls are TRBV7-3 and TRBJ2-7; D unclear. This CDR3 spans 11 amino acids. CDR1 and CDR2 (germline): SGHTA, FQGTGA. The V end was cut by 6 bases, the J end by 3 bases, with 6 bases between. The chain's CDR3 is CASRSVYEQYF. CDR3 coding DNA: TGTGCCAGCAGGTCCGTCTACGAGCAGTACTTC.

The rearrangement joins TRBV6-1 to TRBJ2-2; possible D gene TRBD1, 6 bases. The length of the CDR3 is 14 residues. CDR1 is MNHNS, CDR2 SASEGT, per germline. V dropped 5 bases and J dropped 2 bases, with 9 bases sitting between them. DNA of the CDR3: TGTGCCAGCAGTCGACAGGTCAACACCGGGGAGCTGTTTTTT. This codes for CASSRQVNTGELFF.

The chain joins TRBV11-3 to TRBJ1-2; a weak D match, TRBD1 (5 bases). CDR3 length equals 12 residues. The V end lost 7 bases, the J end lost 4 bases, and 10 bases lay between the germline ends. Germline loops: CDR1 SGHNT, CDR2 YENEEA. DNA for the CDR3: TGTGCCAGCATCAGGGTGGCCTATGGCTACACCTTC. Its protein product is CASIRVAYGYTF.

The J gene is TRBJ2-1, the V gene TRBV2; D not certain. The germline V gene has CDR1 SNHLY and CDR2 FYNNEI. The CDR3 length is 13 residues. Between the trimmed V and J ends, which lost 2 bases and 7 bases, there was a span of 9 bases. CDR3 nucleotide sequence: TGTGCCAGCAGTGAATTTGCCGGGAATGAGCAGTTCTTC. Protein: CASSEFAGNEQFF.

The CDR3 protein is CASSDRGETQYF. In DNA form, the CDR3 reads TGTGCCAGCAGCGACAGGGGAGAGACCCAGTACTTC. This chain uses TRBV9 with TRBJ2-5, with 7 bases aligning to TRBD1. The CDR3 consists of 12 residues. The J segment lost 4 bases and the V segment lost 3 bases, leaving 0 bases of the junction unmatched. Germline CDR1 is SGDLS and CDR2 is YYNGEE.

This clone was observed a few times. The gene calls are TRBV9 and TRBJ2-5, with D possibly TRBD2 on 6 matching bases. Germline CDR1 and CDR2: SGDLS and YYNGEE. V lost 0 bases to trimming and J lost 4 bases, with 16 bases between them. The CDR3 consists of 16 residues. The chain's CDR3 is CASSVVGGSGIETQYF. Written as DNA, the CDR3 is TGTGCCAGCAGCGTAGTGGGGGGATCGGGGATAGAGACCCAGTACTTC.

This clone was detected only once. The chain has TRBV27 and TRBJ2-1; a possible D gene is TRBD2 (5 bases). This CDR3 has 15 amino acids. The germline gives CDR1 MNHEY, CDR2 SMNVEV (reference sequence). V was clipped by 5 bases and J by 8 bases, with 19 bases between them. The CDR3 coding sequence is TGTGCCAGCAGTAAACTAATGGGGAGTCTGGATGAGCAGTTCTTC. The encoded protein is CASSKLMGSLDEQFF.

V and J are TRBV12-5 and TRBJ2-5; 10 nucleotides align to TRBD1. The last part of the DNA fits TRBJ2-7 better; the J call may be wrong. Germline values: CDR1 LGHNT, CDR2 FRNRAP. The CDR3 length is 14 residues. CDR3 in DNA: TGTGCTAGTGCTCAACGGGACAGGGGTTACGAGCAGTACTTC. It encodes CASAQRDRGYEQYF.

The chain has TRBV9 and TRBJ2-5; TRBD1 matches at 8 bases. This CDR3 has 18 amino acids. V shed 2 bases and J 3 bases; nucleotides not matched to a gene: 15. Germline values: CDR1 SGDLS, CDR2 YYNGEE. CDR3 sequence: CASSVADRGRGDKETQYF. CDR3 DNA: TGTGCCAGCAGCGTGGCCGACAGGGGAAGGGGTGACAAAGAGACCCAGTACTTC.

This clone was recorded a few times. The V gene is TRBV4-3, the J gene TRBJ2-2; 11 positions match TRBD2. In germline, CDR1 is LGHNA, CDR2 YSLEER. With 2 bases clipped from V and 4 bases from J, the junction kept 9 bases outside the gene matches. This CDR3 comprises 18 residues. The CDR3 sequence: CASSQQTISGRATGELFF. CDR3 nucleotides: TGCGCCAGCAGCCAACAGACAATTAGCGGGAGGGCCACCGGGGAGCTGTTTTTT.

In this sample, this clone turned up a few times. The rearrangement links TRBV7-9 to TRBJ2-5, with D perhaps matching TRBD1 (6 bases). Trimming cost V 5 bases and J 3 bases, with 13 bases left between them. There are 14 residues in the CDR3. The germline V gene has CDR1 SEHNR and CDR2 FQNEAQ (reference sequence). In DNA, the CDR3 is TGTGCCAGCAGCCCCGGGACACACGAAGAGACCCAGTACTTC. This sequence encodes CASSPGTHEETQYF.

This clone is a singleton in its sample. This chain joins TRBV29-1 and TRBJ1-3; 7 bases fit TRBD1. The CDR3 runs 14 residues. Germline trimming cut 8 bases from V and 2 bases from J; bases unmatched to any gene: 9. CDR1 is SQVTM, CDR2 ANQGSEA, per germline. The CDR3 reads CSIRDSNPGNTIYF. The CDR3 DNA follows: TGCAGCATCCGGGACAGCAACCCTGGAAACACCATATATTTT.

This clone was observed once. The chain is built from TRBV7-8 and TRBJ2-3; D is unresolved. The CDR3 totals 17 residues. The germline gives CDR1 SGHVS, CDR2 FQNEAQ. Trimming left V 0 bases short and J 4 bases short, with 17 bases between. CDR3 protein: CASSLASQVFAPDTQYF. CDR3 DNA: TGTGCCAGCAGCTTAGCCTCCCAGGTCTTCGCACCAGATACGCAGTATTTT. The variable domain in full, completed from reference TRBV7-8 and TRBJ2-3, reads GAGVSQSPRYKVAKRGQDVALRCDPISGHVSLFWYQQALGQGPEFLTYFQNEAQLDKSGLPSDRFFAERPEGSVSTLKIQRTQQEDSAVYLCASSLASQVFAPDTQYFGPGTRLTVL.

This clone has more than one count but fewer than ten. The V and J genes are TRBV5-6 and TRBJ1-2; D unclear. V gave up 0 bases and J gave up 8 bases, with 17 bases separating them. The CDR3 covers 15 residues. Germline-derived CDR1 and CDR2 are SGHDT and YYEEEE. The CDR3 sequence is CASSLVAQEIWGYTF. The CDR3 DNA sequence: TGTGCCAGCAGCTTGGTGGCGCAGGAAATCTGGGGCTACACCTTC.

The chain couples TRBV7-2 to TRBJ2-5; D unresolved. Trimming took off 5 bases at V and 5 bases at J, with 12 bases between the two ends. The CDR3 is made up of 13 amino acids. Germline CDR1 and CDR2: SGHTA and FQGNSA. The CDR3 DNA is TGTGCCAGCAGCCTCCGTTCCGTGGAGACCCAGTACTTC. Residues: CASSLRSVETQYF.

This chain links TRBV11-2 with TRBJ2-1; TRBD2 matches 9 bases. J was trimmed by 4 bases and V by 2 bases; bases with no gene match: 3. From germline, CDR1 is SGHAT and CDR2 FQNNGV. CDR3 size: 15 residues. Written as DNA, the CDR3 is TGTGCCAGCAGCTTATCGCTAGCGGGATACAATGAGCAGTTCTTC. It translates to CASSLSLAGYNEQFF. The complete variable domain, with remaining parts taken from reference TRBV11-2 and TRBJ2-1, reads EAGVAQSPRYKIIEKRQSVAFWCNPISGHATLYWYQQILGQGPKLLIQFQNNGVVDDSQLPKDRFSAERLKGVDSTLKIQPAKLEDSAVYLCASSLSLAGYNEQFFGPGTRLTVL.

The chain is built from TRBV2 and TRBJ2-3; 12 bases map to TRBD2. From germline, CDR1 is SNHLY and CDR2 FYNNEI. The CDR3 is made up of 13 amino acids. V lost 8 bases and J lost 4; bases outside the gene matches: 1. The CDR3 coding sequence is TGTGCCAGCGCTAGCGGGAGGGCAGATACGCAGTATTTT. Its translation: CASASGRADTQYF.

The chain uses TRBV19 and TRBJ2-1; D is unresolved. Looked up from germline, CDR1 is LNHDA and CDR2 is SQIVND (reference sequence). This CDR3 contains 14 residues. Trimming took 1 base from V and 6 from J, leaving 10 bases between them. The CDR3: CASSIGGDSNEQFF. In DNA, the CDR3 is TGTGCCAGTAGTATAGGCGGAGATTCCAATGAGCAGTTCTTC.

This chain's CDR3 is CASRAGGQYTSPLHF. Here the CDR3 DNA reads TGTGCCAGCAGAGCTGGGGGACAGTACACTTCACCCCTCCACTTT. The V call is TRBV2, the J call TRBJ1-6; TRBD1 matches at 7 bases. V shed 6 bases and J 9 bases; nucleotides not matched to a gene: 11. CDR3 length equals 15 residues. Germline V gives CDR1 SNHLY, CDR2 FYNNEI. Looking up the rest from reference TRBV2 and TRBJ1-6 gives the full variable domain: EPEVTQTPSHQVTQMGQEVILRCVPISNHLYFYWYRQILGQKVEFLVSFYNNEISEKSEIFDDQFSVERPDGSNFTLKIRSTKLEDSAMYFCASRAGGQYTSPLHFGNGTRLTVT.

The chain is built from TRBV2 and TRBJ2-2, with D uncertain. CDR1 and CDR2 from the germline V gene are SNHLY and FYNNEI. Trimming pared 5 bases from V and 7 bases from J, leaving 8 bases between. The CDR3 is made up of 12 amino acids. The CDR3 region has the DNA TGTGCCAGCAGTCGAACGAGCGGGGAGCTGTTTTTT. This translates into CASSRTSGELFF.

V gene TRBV4-3 combines with J gene TRBJ2-1, with 9 bases lining up with TRBD2. The CDR3 extends over 15 amino acids. The germline V gene encodes CDR1 LGHNA and CDR2 YSLEER. Trimming took 1 base from V and 9 from J; bases not matched to a gene: 7. The CDR3: CASSQVAGVKSEQFF. DNA for the CDR3: TGCGCCAGCAGCCAAGTAGCGGGAGTGAAAAGTGAGCAGTTCTTC.

In its sample, this clone was seen once. CDR3 nucleotides: TGTGCCAGCAGTCTTTCGTCAGGTTACAACACCGGGGAGCTGTTTTTT. This translates into CASSLSSGYNTGELFF. The chain combines TRBV27 with TRBJ2-2; D unresolved. Germline V gives CDR1 MNHEY, CDR2 SMNVEV (reference sequence). V lost 5 bases and J lost 2, with 15 bases in between. The CDR3 spans 16 residues.

This clone has just one count. The V call is TRBV19, the J call TRBJ2-3, with a tentative D call TRBD1 (5 bases). Between the trimmed V and J ends, which lost 11 bases and 0 bases, there was a span of 12 bases. The CDR3 runs to 13 residues. Germline CDR1 reads LNHDA; CDR2 reads SQIVND (reference sequence). The DNA for the CDR3 is TGTGCCTTCACATCAGGGAGCACAGATACGCAGTATTTT. Translated: CAFTSGSTDTQYF. Full variable domain (missing parts from reference TRBV19 and TRBJ2-3): DGGITQSPKYLFRKEGQNVTLSCEQNLNHDAMYWYRQDPGQGLRLIYYSQIVNDFQKGDIAEGYSVSREKKESFPLTVTSAQKNPTAFYLCAFTSGSTDTQYFGPGTRLTVL.

This clone appeared a few times. Other DNA sequences within the sample encode an identical CDR3. The chain has TRBV27 and TRBJ2-7; 7 nucleotides line up with TRBD1. V shed 2 bases and J 4 bases; nucleotides not matched to a gene: 5. The CDR3 runs to 14 residues. Per the germline V gene, CDR1 is MNHEY and CDR2 is SMNVEV (reference sequence). CDR3 in DNA: TGTGCCAGCAGTTTAGGGGACAGAGGGTACGAGCAGTACTTC. It specifies CASSLGDRGYEQYF.

This clone was observed a handful of times. The chain joins TRBV19 to TRBJ1-1, with D possibly being TRBD1 (6 bases). The germline V and J ends were trimmed by 5 bases and 11 bases, with 18 bases remaining between them. CDR3 size: 13 residues. The germline gives CDR1 LNHDA, CDR2 SQIVND (reference sequence). The DNA for the CDR3 is TGTGCCAGTAGTGGAGGGGGGGTAGGTTTGGCTTTCTTT. Encoded protein: CASSGGGVGLAFF.

The rearrangement uses TRBV5-4 and TRBJ1-2; 7 nucleotides match TRBD1. The CDR3 spans 14 residues. V shed 5 bases and J 4 bases; nucleotides not matched to a gene: 8. Per germline, CDR1 SGHNT and CDR2 YYREEE (reference sequence). The CDR3 region is CASRPDRASYGYTF. For the CDR3, the DNA is TGTGCCAGCAGACCCGACAGGGCAAGCTATGGCTACACCTTC.

This clone appeared a few times. J is TRBJ1-5 and V is TRBV4-3; D call uncertain. Germline V gene data show CDR1 as LGHNA and CDR2 as YSLEER. V lost 3 bases, J lost 7 bases, and 25 bases lay in between. The CDR3 spans 18 residues. The CDR3 loop is CASSQPRHQHPSFQPQHF. In DNA, the CDR3 is TGCGCCAGCAGCCAGCCCCGCCACCAACATCCTTCCTTCCAGCCCCAGCATTTT.